This T cell receptor (beta chain) was retrieved from a study of identical twins. Whole-study findings and limits: Conclusions were drawn cross-sectionally by statistical analysis, without following the same donors.

From the 5' RACE reads, TCRdb called clonotypes with MiXCR, one entry per CDR3 protein. Here the sample spans about 690,000 distinct CDR3 sequences, approximately 6% being singletons. At least ten counts were recorded for this clonotype. What it recognizes is unknown. Germline V CDR1 and CDR2: MNHEY, SMNVEV (reference sequence). This CDR3 comprises 12 residues. The V end was cut by 6 bases, the J end by 3 bases, with 7 bases between. The sample was naive T cells sorted from blood. The clonotype was recovered from a man between 18 and 29 years old in good health. This chain joins TRBV27 and TRBJ2-3; possibly TRBD2 for D (5 bases). Written as DNA, the CDR3 is TGTGCCAGCAGCGGGGAGACAGATACGCAGTATTTT. It translates to CASSGETDTQYF.